These 26 T cell receptor beta chains originate from one sample sequenced in a study of Graves' ophthalmopathy and Graves' hyperthyroidism. Amplification from RNA transcripts yielded the TCR beta CDR3 regions. RT-PCR with HTBI primers came first, then second-round multiplex PCR. TCRdb ran MiXCR on the multiplex PCR reads and lists one entry per CDR3 protein. The table shows 150,000 or so distinct CDR3 sequences, with around 39% occurring only once. The material sequenced was peripheral blood. Source of these receptors: a man aged 30 to 39 with Graves' ophthalmopathy.

This clonotype has at least ten counts. CDR3 loop: CASSSPSGSRKETQYF. The DNA of the CDR3 is TGTGCCAGCAGCTCCCCCAGCGGGTCGAGGAAAGAGACCCAGTACTTC. This rearrangement joins TRBV5-5 to TRBJ2-5; a possible D gene is TRBD2 (6 bases). With 3 bases removed from V and 3 bases from J, the gap between germline ends came to 18 bases. This CDR3 spans 16 amino acids. CDR1 SGHKS and CDR2 YYEKEE come from the germline V gene (reference sequence).

The rearrangement uses TRBV7-3 and TRBJ1-1, with 7 nucleotides matching TRBD1. Germline CDR1 and CDR2: SGHTA and FQGTGA. The CDR3 has 16 amino acids. V dropped 5 bases and J dropped 4; count of bases not matched to a gene: 13. The CDR3 DNA is TGTGCCAGCAGCCCGCGGGCCCAAGGGGGCTTCACTGAAGCTTTCTTT. Encoded protein: CASSPRAQGGFTEAFF.

Relative to its sample, this clonotype is medium-sized. The V call is TRBV6-2 or TRBV6-3, the J call TRBJ1-6; possibly TRBD1 for D (5 bases). Germline loops: CDR1 MNHEY, CDR2 SVGEGT. The CDR3 length is 15 residues. Trimming left V 8 bases short and J 8 bases short, with 19 bases between. The CDR3 reads CASSSAGTDYSPLHF. The CDR3 DNA is TGTGCCAGCTCTTCGGCCGGGACCGATTATTCACCCCTCCACTTT.

The chain recombines TRBV15 with TRBJ1-1; D gene uncertain. V lost 3 bases to trimming and J lost 1 base, with 9 bases between them. The CDR3 has 14 residues. CDR1 is LNHNV and CDR2 is YYDKDF in the germline V gene (reference sequence). Written as DNA, the CDR3 is TGTGCCACCAGCAGGCAGACACCGAACACTGAAGCTTTCTTT. It translates to CATSRQTPNTEAFF.

The V call is TRBV30, the J call TRBJ1-2; 8 bases are shared with TRBD1. The J segment lost 1 base and the V segment lost 6 bases, leaving 4 bases of the junction unmatched. Per the germline V gene, CDR1 is GTSNPN and CDR2 is SVGIG (reference sequence). This CDR3 is 13 amino acids long. This chain's CDR3 is CACRDRSNYGYTF. CDR3 bases: TGTGCCTGCCGGGACAGGAGTAACTATGGCTACACCTTC. The complete variable domain, with remaining parts taken from reference TRBV30 and TRBJ1-2, reads SQTIHQWPATLVQPVGSPLSLECTVEGTSNPNLYWYRQAAGRGLQLLFYSVGIGQISSEVPQNLSASRPQDRQFILSSKKLLLSDSGFYLCACRDRSNYGYTFGSGTRLTVV.

This clonotype was detected once. The rearrangement links TRBV29-1 to TRBJ1-1; D uncertain. From germline, CDR1 is SQVTM and CDR2 ANQGSEA. V lost 3 bases and J lost 4, with 9 bases in between. The CDR3 covers 12 residues. CDR3 loop: CSVDAASTEAFF. In DNA, the CDR3 is TGCAGCGTTGATGCGGCAAGCACTGAAGCTTTCTTT.

The table lists this clonotype with many counts. J is TRBJ1-5 and V is TRBV12-3 or TRBV12-4, with no clear D. The CDR3 consists of 15 residues. The V and J ends lost 3 bases and 4 bases respectively, with 13 bases between them. The CDR3 loop reads CASSFRGGRNQPQHF. The DNA for the CDR3 is TGTGCCAGCAGTTTCCGAGGAGGGAGGAATCAGCCCCAGCATTTT.

CDR3 protein: CASILGGRGNTEAFF. The CDR3 DNA reads as TGTGCCAGCATCCTAGGGGGACGGGGAAACACTGAAGCTTTCTTT. The rearrangement joins TRBV28 to TRBJ1-1; D is possibly TRBD1 (6 bases). Germline lookup yields CDR1 MDHEN and CDR2 SYDVKM. CDR3 length equals 15 residues. V shed 7 bases and J shed 2 bases, with 17 bases lying between them.

This clonotype was seen a single time. The chain carries TRBV12-3 or TRBV12-4 and TRBJ1-5; possibly TRBD1 for D (5 bases). V lost 6 bases, J lost 3 bases, and 15 bases lay in between. The length of the CDR3 is 15 residues. The CDR3 nucleotides read TGTGCCAGCAGCCCGGCAGGGACCCACAATCAGCCCCAGCATTTT. This sequence encodes CASSPAGTHNQPQHF.

The sample holds many counts of this clonotype. The chain couples TRBV2 to TRBJ1-2; D unclear. The CDR3 consists of 12 residues. Germline CDR1 and CDR2: SNHLY and FYNNEI. V shed 9 bases and J shed 6 bases, with 14 bases lying between them. CDR3 loop: CASLISLDGYTF. The CDR3 DNA reads TGTGCCAGTCTGATCAGCTTAGATGGCTACACCTTC.

This chain joins TRBV6-2 or TRBV6-3 and TRBJ2-5, with D possibly TRBD1 on 7 matching bases. CDR3 length equals 16 residues. CDR1 and CDR2 (germline): MNHEY, SVGEGT. V shed 8 bases and J shed 9 bases, with 28 bases lying between them. CDR3 residues: CASGRPGGTATRAQYF. The DNA of the CDR3 is TGTGCCAGCGGTCGCCCAGGGGGGACAGCTACCCGGGCCCAGTACTTC.

This clonotype was found many times. V is TRBV12-3 or TRBV12-4 and J is TRBJ1-1; D is unclear. The CDR3 is 13 residues long. Trimming shortened V by 3 bases and J by 7 bases, and 12 bases separated the two germline ends. This chain's CDR3 is CASSLGRLGEAFF. The CDR3 nucleotides are TGTGCCAGCAGTTTGGGCAGGCTGGGTGAAGCTTTCTTT.

V is TRBV2 and J is TRBJ2-6, with 7 positions matching TRBD1. Germline CDR1 SNHLY, CDR2 FYNNEI. This CDR3 comprises 15 residues. Trimming removed 6 bases from V and 4 bases from J; junction bases left unmatched: 6. This CDR3 is CASRETGSGANVLTF. CDR3 bases: TGTGCCAGCAGAGAGACAGGGTCGGGGGCCAACGTCCTGACTTTC.

This chain connects TRBV20-1 to TRBJ2-5, with TRBD2 identical over 10 bases. After removal of 3 bases from V and 3 bases from J, the junction contained 7 bases not matched to a gene. This CDR3 region has 15 residues. The germline V gene has CDR1 DFQATT and CDR2 SNEGSKA (reference sequence). The CDR3 reads CSASRAGGIEETQYF. The CDR3 bases are TGCAGTGCTAGCAGAGCGGGAGGGATCGAAGAGACCCAGTACTTC.

The genes are TRBV7-2 and TRBJ1-5; 8 bases agree with TRBD1. The V segment lost 0 bases and the J segment 6 bases; nucleotides outside the gene matches: 4. The CDR3 extends over 15 amino acids. Germline V gene lookup returns CDR1 SGHTA and CDR2 FQGNSA. CDR3 nucleotide sequence: TGTGCCAGCAGCTTAGCCAGGGGGCAGGGTCAGCCCCAGCATTTT. It is translated as CASSLARGQGQPQHF.

In its sample, this clonotype was seen many times. The chain couples TRBV2 to TRBJ2-5; no reliable D call. Germline V gene sequence: CDR1 SNHLY, CDR2 FYNNEI. V was cut by 0 bases and J by 5 bases, with 10 bases left in between. The CDR3 extends over 14 amino acids. CDR3 region: CASSEALHGETQYF. For the CDR3, the DNA is TGTGCCAGCAGTGAAGCGCTTCATGGGGAGACCCAGTACTTC.

This clonotype has at least ten counts. The chain carries TRBV11-2 and TRBJ2-7; 8 nucleotides match TRBD2. Germline V gives CDR1 SGHAT, CDR2 FQNNGV. The CDR3 runs to 14 residues. After removal of 6 bases from V and 2 bases from J, the junction contained 6 bases not matched to a gene. CDR3 amino acids: CASSRNSGAYEQYF. The CDR3 DNA reads as TGTGCCAGCAGTCGTAATAGCGGGGCCTACGAGCAGTACTTC. Combining the CDR3 with reference TRBV11-2 and TRBJ2-7 gives the whole variable domain EAGVAQSPRYKIIEKRQSVAFWCNPISGHATLYWYQQILGQGPKLLIQFQNNGVVDDSQLPKDRFSAERLKGVDSTLKIQPAKLEDSAVYLCASSRNSGAYEQYFGPGTRLTVT.

The chain joins TRBV19 to TRBJ2-7, with D perhaps given as TRBD1 or TRBD2 (5 bases each). V was cut by 6 bases and J by 3 bases, with 18 bases left in between. This CDR3 comprises 15 residues. The germline CDR1 and CDR2 sequences are LNHDA and SQIVND (reference sequence). The CDR3: CASSQFRDGRYEQYF. CDR3 bases: TGTGCCAGTAGCCAATTCCGGGACGGGCGCTACGAGCAGTACTTC.

The genes are TRBV6-1 and TRBJ1-1, with D uncertain. Germline V gene lookup returns CDR1 MNHNS and CDR2 SASEGT. CDR3 size: 13 residues. V was pared by 1 base and J by 11 bases, with 14 bases between. The CDR3 sequence: CASSEGAYTEAFF. The CDR3 bases are TGTGCCAGCAGTGAAGGGGCATACACGGAGGCTTTCTTT.

This clonotype was detected ten times or more. V is TRBV24-1 and J is TRBJ1-1; the D is unclear. Per the germline V gene, CDR1 is KGHDR and CDR2 is SFDVKD. The CDR3 contains 13 residues. With 4 bases removed from V and 1 base from J, the gap between germline ends came to 6 bases. CDR3 coding DNA: TGTGCCACCAGTGACCGAGCGAACACTGAAGCTTTCTTT. It is translated as CATSDRANTEAFF.

V usage is TRBV12-3 or TRBV12-4 and J usage is TRBJ2-7; 7 nucleotides agree with TRBD1. V lost 6 bases and J lost 5; bases outside the gene matches: 7. The CDR3 is 13 amino acids. CDR3 coding DNA: TGTGCCAGCAGGTACAGGGGTTTGCACGAGCAGTACTTC. This encodes CASRYRGLHEQYF.

This clonotype was picked up many times. Here the CDR3 reads CASSPWTSSAPEAFF. In DNA, the CDR3 is TGTGCCAGTAGTCCCTGGACTTCCTCTGCCCCTGAAGCTTTCTTT. The chain recombines TRBV19 with TRBJ1-1; D is uncertain. Germline V gene lookup returns CDR1 LNHDA and CDR2 SQIVND (reference sequence). V shed 5 bases and J shed 6 bases, with 19 bases lying between them. The CDR3 is 15 residues long. The complete variable domain, with remaining parts taken from reference TRBV19 and TRBJ1-1, reads DGGITQSPKYLFRKEGQNVTLSCEQNLNHDAMYWYRQDPGQGLRLIYYSQIVNDFQKGDIAEGYSVSREKKESFPLTVTSAQKNPTAFYLCASSPWTSSAPEAFFGQGTRLTVV.

V is TRBV5-6 and J is TRBJ2-5; a possible D gene is TRBD2 (5 bases). Trimming stripped 2 bases from V and 3 bases from J, with 8 bases between. This CDR3 is built from 13 residues. Germline loops: CDR1 SGHDT, CDR2 YYEEEE. CDR3 sequence reads: CASSFSSEETQYF. The CDR3 DNA sequence: TGTGCCAGCAGCTTCAGTAGCGAAGAGACCCAGTACTTC.

This chain connects TRBV7-2 to TRBJ2-5, with D maybe TRBD2 (5 bases). Trimming took off 1 base at V and 1 base at J, with 10 bases between the two ends. CDR1 is SGHTA and CDR2 is FQGNSA in the germline V gene. The CDR3 consists of 15 residues. CDR3 nucleotides: TGTGCCAGCAGCTTAGGGGAGCGGCTCCAAGAGACCCAGTACTTC. Encoded protein: CASSLGERLQETQYF.

The chain joins TRBV7-2 to TRBJ1-1, with a possible D match to TRBD1 (6 bases). There are 14 residues in the CDR3. In germline, CDR1 is SGHTA, CDR2 FQGNSA. V lost 6 bases to trimming and J lost 5 bases, with 16 bases between them. The CDR3 is CASRPQGRLTEAFF. In nucleotides, the CDR3 is TGTGCCAGCAGGCCTCAGGGGAGATTGACTGAAGCTTTCTTT. Together with reference TRBV7-2 and TRBJ1-1, the CDR3 gives the full variable domain: GAGVSQSPSNKVTEKGKDVELRCDPISGHTALYWYRQSLGQGLEFLIYFQGNSAPDKSGLPSDRFSAERTGGSVSTLTIQRTQQEDSAVYLCASRPQGRLTEAFFGQGTRLTVV.

This clonotype was seen many times. The chain couples TRBV28 to TRBJ2-7; 7 nucleotides match TRBD2. Looked up from germline, CDR1 is MDHEN and CDR2 is SYDVKM. Losses at the gene ends were 3 bases for V and 2 bases for J; bases not matched to a gene: 1. The CDR3 runs 13 residues. The DNA of the CDR3 is TGTGCCAGCAGTTTGGGAGGGACCTACGAGCAGTACTTC. Its translation: CASSLGGTYEQYF.